This T cell receptor (beta chain) was sequenced during a study of identical twins. Each CDR3 protein gets one entry after TCRdb re-called the 5' RACE reads with MiXCR. In the table there are under 350,000 distinct CDR3 sequences, nearly 9.5% of which are singletons. The CDR3 extends over 15 amino acids. V shed 7 bases, J shed 6 bases, and the junction held 12 bases outside the gene matches. Germline V CDR1 and CDR2: SEHNR, FQNEAQ (reference sequence). In addition, the sample was reused for a study of yellow fever vaccine responses in identical twins.

This receptor was identified in a woman aged 18 to 35 in good health. Sequenced: CD8+ T cells sorted from blood. The chain combines TRBV7-9 with TRBJ2-1, with TRBD2 matching 7 bases. CDR3 nucleotides: TGTGCCAGCATCTCATGGGGGGAGGGAACCAATGAGCAGTTCTTC. This codes for CASISWGEGTNEQFF.